The following is a TCR beta chain sequence with its context. Its target is not known. The CDR3 sequence is 15 residues long. The germline V gene encodes CDR1 SGHTA and CDR2 FQGNSA. V lost 1 base to trimming and J lost 1 base; unmatched junction nucleotides: 4. The PCR used 60 Vbeta and 13 Jbeta primers. The protocol was immunoSEQ multiplex PCR, while the TCRdb copy is restricted to in-frame clones and leaves out a portion. The sample records under 150,000 clones, 65% to 90% being singletons. These data are taken from a study of cytomegalovirus exposure and HLA in healthy donors. Study results and limitations: A few CMV-associated chains were confirmed in vitro to be specific for CMV antigens. Across donors, presence/absence analyses took sequencing depth to be roughly uniform.

Source material: PBMCs. The sequence was collected from a girl aged 2 to 9 in good health and CMV-seronegative. J is TRBJ2-7 and V is TRBV7-2; TRBD2 aligns across 7 bases. The CDR3 is CASSLVAGDSYEQYF. CDR3 sequence (DNA): TGTGCCAGCAGCTTAGTTGCGGGGGATTCCTACGAGCAGTACTTC.